This entry lists 25 T cell receptor beta chains sequenced from one sample in a study of CD4 T cells in relation to SARS-CoV-2 and coronaviruses. Here immunoSEQ multiplex PCR was the method, and the copy in TCRdb shows in-frame clones only, minus some. The table shows roughly 15,000 clones, with approximately 81% occurring only once. Antigen specificity for these receptors is unknown. The unexposed donors gave CD4+ T cells in 2011-2018, prior to COVID-19. Isolation of CD4+ T cells took place after approximately eleven days in culture. The specimen sequenced was CD4+ T cells from PBMCs, cultured in vitro. The receptors shown here come from a human donor in good health.

The chain couples TRBV12-3 or TRBV12-4 to TRBJ1-3; maybe TRBD1 (5 bases). The CDR3 extends over 13 amino acids. The V gene lost 3 bases and the J gene lost 8 bases, with 11 bases spanning the gap. The CDR3 here is CASSLGQGDTIYF. CDR3 DNA sequence: TGTGCCAGCAGTTTGGGGCAGGGTGACACCATATATTTT.

The rearrangement joins TRBV30 to TRBJ1-1, with D tentatively TRBD1 (5 bases). CDR1 is GTSNPN, CDR2 SVGIG, per germline (reference sequence). Trimming removed 8 bases from V and 1 base from J, with 17 bases in between. CDR3 size: 14 residues. The CDR3 sequence: CAGGRWFSNTEAFF. The CDR3 DNA sequence: TGTGCCGGGGGACGGTGGTTTTCGAACACTGAAGCTTTCTTT.

The CDR3 protein is CASSSMRGAGNEQFF. CDR3 nucleotides: TGTGCCAGCAGCTCAATGAGGGGGGCCGGCAATGAGCAGTTCTTC. The chain employs TRBV11-3 and TRBJ2-1; D may correspond to TRBD1 or TRBD2 (6 bases each). Between the trimmed V and J ends, which lost 4 bases and 6 bases, there was a span of 16 bases. The CDR3 covers 15 residues. Germline assignment: CDR1 SGHNT and CDR2 YENEEA.

The chain has TRBV5-5 and TRBJ2-5; 12 nucleotides agree with TRBD1. Per germline, CDR1 SGHKS and CDR2 YYEKEE (reference sequence). The CDR3 is 16 amino acids. The trim removed 4 bases at V and 5 bases at J, leaving 9 bases unmatched. The CDR3 here is CASSITGGQGAETQYF. CDR3 in DNA: TGTGCCAGCAGCATAACAGGGGGACAGGGGGCTGAGACCCAGTACTTC.

This chain connects TRBV27 to TRBJ2-1, with 10 nucleotides matching TRBD2. V was pared by 5 bases and J by 0 bases, with 4 bases of the junction left unmatched. Germline CDR1 MNHEY, CDR2 SMNVEV (reference sequence). The CDR3 has 16 amino acids. CDR3 sequence: CASSRQRGGSYNEQFF. DNA of the CDR3: TGTGCCAGCAGTCGACAGCGGGGGGGCTCCTACAATGAGCAGTTCTTC.

The V and J genes are TRBV18 and TRBJ2-6; the D is unclear. Trimming shortened V by 0 bases and J by 2 bases, and 11 bases separated the two germline ends. The CDR3 is made up of 17 amino acids. The V gene's germline CDR1 is KGHSH and CDR2 LQKENI. CDR3 coding DNA: TGTGCCAGCTCACCACCGGGCCATACAGCTGGGGCCAACGTCCTGACTTTC. Encoded protein: CASSPPGHTAGANVLTF.

The V and J genes are TRBV4-3 and TRBJ2-3; either TRBD1 or TRBD2 may supply D (5 bases each). The V gene's germline CDR1 is LGHNA and CDR2 YSLEER. The CDR3 covers 14 residues. The V end lost 5 bases, the J end lost 4 bases, and 13 bases lay between the germline ends. CDR3 residues: CASSSGMGADTQYF. CDR3 DNA: TGCGCCAGCAGCTCAGGGATGGGGGCAGATACGCAGTATTTT.

CDR3 coding DNA: TGTGCCAGTACGGAGGGGATGTATGGCTACACCTTC. It yields the protein CASTEGMYGYTF. V is TRBV19 and J is TRBJ1-2; D might be TRBD1 (5 bases). V was pared by 7 bases and J by 5 bases, with 11 bases between. The CDR3 spans 12 residues. Germline values: CDR1 LNHDA, CDR2 SQIVND (reference sequence).

The chain links TRBV20-1 to TRBJ2-3, with D perhaps given as TRBD1 or TRBD2 (5 bases each). The V gene's germline CDR1 is DFQATT and CDR2 SNEGSKA (reference sequence). The CDR3 extends over 10 amino acids. Trimming stripped 7 bases from V and 3 bases from J, with 5 bases between. The CDR3 spells CSGGTDTQYF. The DNA of the CDR3 is TGCAGTGGGGGGACAGATACGCAGTATTTT.

The chain joins TRBV6-2 or TRBV6-3 to TRBJ2-1, with D maybe TRBD2 (5 bases). The ends were cut back, 0 bases at V and 4 bases at J, with 7 bases in the middle. This CDR3 has 14 amino acids. CDR1 MNHEY and CDR2 SVGEGT come from the germline V gene. The DNA for the CDR3 is TGTGCCAGCAGTTACTCTGGAGGATACAATGAGCAGTTCTTC. Translation: CASSYSGGYNEQFF.

The CDR3 DNA is TGTGCCAGCAGCCATCGACAGGGAGCTGGAAACACCATATATTTT. Its protein is CASSHRQGAGNTIYF. The chain couples TRBV11-3 to TRBJ1-3; 7 nucleotides match TRBD1. CDR3 length: 15 residues. Per the germline V gene, CDR1 is SGHNT and CDR2 is YENEEA. V was clipped by 5 bases and J by 2 bases; unmatched bases: 6.

This chain connects TRBV7-2 to TRBJ2-7; TRBD2 aligns across 9 bases. With the DNA end fitting TRBJ2-5 better, the J assignment may be wrong. This CDR3 is built from 17 residues. Per germline, CDR1 SGHTA and CDR2 FQGNSA. The DNA of the CDR3 is TGTGCCAGCAGCCCAGGGGCTGGCGGGGGGGCACCCGAGACCCAGTACTTC. Amino acids: CASSPGAGGGAPETQYF.

V and J are TRBV6-2 or TRBV6-3 and TRBJ2-1; D not certain. V lost 0 bases, J lost 4 bases, and 1 base lay in between. The germline gives CDR1 MNHEY, CDR2 SVGEGT. This CDR3 contains 12 residues. The CDR3 region is CASSYSYNEQFF. The CDR3 DNA is TGTGCCAGCAGTTACTCTTACAATGAGCAGTTCTTC.

In its sample, this clone was seen once. The chain recombines TRBV5-1 with TRBJ1-3, with no clear D. Germline values: CDR1 SGHRS, CDR2 YFSETQ. Trimming removed 3 bases from V and 4 bases from J, with 8 bases in between. This CDR3 has 13 residues. The CDR3 spells CASSSEQGNTIYF. In DNA form, the CDR3 reads TGCGCCAGCAGCTCCGAACAGGGAAACACCATATATTTT.

The V call is TRBV6-5, the J call TRBJ2-3; D unresolved. Trimming pared 11 bases from V and 4 bases from J, leaving 16 bases between. Germline assignment: CDR1 MNHEY and CDR2 SVGAGI. CDR3 length: 13 amino acids. The chain's CDR3 is CASRAPGADTQYF. CDR3 bases: TGTGCCTCCCGGGCCCCTGGGGCAGATACGCAGTATTTT.

This clone came up once. The chain links TRBV29-1 to TRBJ2-1; D possibly corresponds to TRBD2 (6 bases). This CDR3 has 12 residues. The V end was cut by 4 bases, the J end by 6 bases, with 10 bases between. In germline, CDR1 is SQVTM, CDR2 ANQGSEA. CDR3 sequence (DNA): TGCAGCGTTGGATTCGGGGGCAATGAGCAGTTCTTC. Amino acid sequence: CSVGFGGNEQFF.

V and J are TRBV5-4 and TRBJ2-7; 7 nucleotides agree with TRBD1. The CDR3 has 15 amino acids. Germline V lookup: CDR1 SGHNT, CDR2 YYREEE (reference sequence). Losses at the gene ends were 4 bases for V and 3 bases for J; bases not matched to a gene: 10. CDR3 nucleotide sequence: TGTGCCAGCAGCCCCTGGACAGGAGACCTCTACGAGCAGTACTTC. Its translation: CASSPWTGDLYEQYF.

The genes are TRBV20-1 and TRBJ2-7, with D possibly being TRBD1 (5 bases). V was shortened by 3 bases and J by 2 bases, with 5 bases between the two germline ends. The CDR3 totals 11 residues. The V gene's germline CDR1 is DFQATT and CDR2 SNEGSKA (reference sequence). CDR3 DNA sequence: TGCAGTGCTAGGGACACCTACGAGCAGTACTTC. Translation: CSARDTYEQYF.

The V and J genes are TRBV5-6 and TRBJ1-4; 9 bases fit TRBD1. CDR1 and CDR2 (germline): SGHDT, YYEEEE. V gave up 0 bases and J gave up 1 base; unmatched junction bases: 1. CDR3 length: 16 amino acids. The CDR3 reads CASSLGDRETNEKLFF. In nucleotides, the CDR3 is TGTGCCAGCAGCTTGGGGGACAGGGAAACTAATGAAAAACTGTTTTTT.

The chain combines TRBV6-6 with TRBJ1-1; a weak D match, TRBD1 (6 bases). Germline CDR1 reads MNHNY; CDR2 reads SVGAGI (reference sequence). The length of the CDR3 is 15 residues. V was clipped by 6 bases and J by 6 bases, with 20 bases between them. CDR3 nucleotides: TGTGCCAGCAGCCAGGGGCATGCGGGAGGGCCTGAAGCTTTCTTT. This sequence encodes CASSQGHAGGPEAFF.

V usage is TRBV23-1 and J usage is TRBJ2-1, with D uncertain. TRBV23-1 is annotated as an ORF whose role is uncertain. Trimming pared 1 base from V and 9 bases from J, leaving 4 bases between. The CDR3 length is 11 residues. The chain's CDR3 is CASSQYGEQFF. CDR3 nucleotide sequence: TGCGCCAGCAGTCAATACGGTGAGCAGTTCTTC.

The V call is TRBV2, the J call TRBJ2-7; D uncertain. There are 12 residues in the CDR3. Per the germline V gene, CDR1 is SNHLY and CDR2 is FYNNEI. V lost 5 bases and J lost 6, with 11 bases in between. CDR3 amino acids: CASSFPPSEQYF. In DNA, the CDR3 is TGTGCCAGCAGTTTCCCGCCGTCCGAGCAGTACTTC.

In its sample, this clone was seen a few times. The V and J genes are TRBV19 and TRBJ1-6, with 7 bases fitting TRBD1. V shed 8 bases, J shed 6 bases, and the junction held 4 bases outside the gene matches. The CDR3 spans 13 residues. Germline V gene data show CDR1 as LNHDA and CDR2 as SQIVND (reference sequence). This CDR3 is CASRRDSNSPLHF. CDR3 coding DNA: TGTGCCAGTCGGAGGGACAGTAATTCACCCCTCCACTTT.

The rearrangement links TRBV3-1 (or the pseudogene TRBV3-2) to TRBJ1-4; 7 bases align to TRBD1. CDR3 length equals 19 residues. The V gene's germline CDR1 is LGHDT and CDR2 YNNKEL (reference sequence). V shed 0 bases and J 7 bases; nucleotides not matched to a gene: 17. The DNA of the CDR3 is TGTGCCAGCAGCCAAGATGGGGACGAGACAGGGCATATCGGTGAAAAACTGTTTTTT. It yields the protein CASSQDGDETGHIGEKLFF.

This clone was detected only once. The chain is built from TRBV6-5 and TRBJ2-1; 9 nucleotides line up with TRBD2. The V gene end was trimmed by 6 bases and the J gene end by 5 bases; junction bases not matched to a gene: 8. The CDR3 covers 15 residues. CDR1 MNHEY and CDR2 SVGAGI come from the germline V gene. The CDR3 region has the DNA TGTGCCAGCAGCCCAACTAGCGGGCCCCACAATGAGCAGTTCTTC. Protein product: CASSPTSGPHNEQFF.